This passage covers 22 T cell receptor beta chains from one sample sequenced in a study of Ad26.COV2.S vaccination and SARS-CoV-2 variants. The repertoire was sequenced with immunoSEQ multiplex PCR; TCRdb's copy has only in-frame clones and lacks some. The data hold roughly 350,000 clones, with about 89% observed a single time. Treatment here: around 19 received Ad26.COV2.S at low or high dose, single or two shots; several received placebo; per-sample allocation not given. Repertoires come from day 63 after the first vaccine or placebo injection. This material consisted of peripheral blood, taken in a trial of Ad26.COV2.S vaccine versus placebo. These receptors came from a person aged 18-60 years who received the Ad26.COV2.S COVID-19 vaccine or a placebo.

CDR3 bases: TGTGCCAGCTCACCCGTGTGGGCGGCCGCGAACTATGGCTACACCTTC. Amino acid sequence: CASSPVWAAANYGYTF. The chain recombines TRBV18 with TRBJ1-2; D gene uncertain. From germline, CDR1 is KGHSH and CDR2 LQKENI. V was shortened by 3 bases and J by 2 bases, with 16 bases between the two germline ends. This CDR3 is 16 amino acids long.

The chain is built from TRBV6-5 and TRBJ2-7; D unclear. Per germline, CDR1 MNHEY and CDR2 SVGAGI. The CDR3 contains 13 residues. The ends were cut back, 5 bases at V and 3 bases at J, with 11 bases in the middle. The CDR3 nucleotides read TGTGCCAGCAGTCGGTCGGGTAACTACGAGCAGTACTTC. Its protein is CASSRSGNYEQYF.

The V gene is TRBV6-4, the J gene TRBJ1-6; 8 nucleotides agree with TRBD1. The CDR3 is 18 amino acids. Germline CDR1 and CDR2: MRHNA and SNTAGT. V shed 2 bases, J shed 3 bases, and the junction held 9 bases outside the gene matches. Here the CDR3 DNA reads TGTGCCAGCAGTGACAGGCCGGGACAGGAGTACTATAATTCACCCCTCCACTTT. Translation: CASSDRPGQEYYNSPLHF.

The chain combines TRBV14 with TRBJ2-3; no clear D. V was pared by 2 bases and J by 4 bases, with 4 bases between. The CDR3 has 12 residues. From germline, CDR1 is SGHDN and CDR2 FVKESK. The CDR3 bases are TGTGCCAGCAGCCAAAAACCAGATACGCAGTATTTT. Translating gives CASSQKPDTQYF.

CDR3 in amino acids: CASSRDRESGNTIYF. CDR3 nucleotide sequence: TGTGCCAGCAGCCGAGACAGGGAATCTGGAAACACCATATATTTT. The chain couples TRBV3-1 (or the pseudogene TRBV3-2) to TRBJ1-3, with 7 bases aligning to TRBD1. The CDR3 has 15 amino acids. From germline, CDR1 is LGHDT and CDR2 YNNKEL (reference sequence). J gave up 1 base and V 4 bases, and 4 bases lay outside the gene matches.

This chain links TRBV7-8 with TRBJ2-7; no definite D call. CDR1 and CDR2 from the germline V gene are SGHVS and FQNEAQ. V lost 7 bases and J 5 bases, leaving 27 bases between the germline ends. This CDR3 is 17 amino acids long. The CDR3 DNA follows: TGTGCCAGCACGATCTCGGGTTTTCGGAGTATAGCTAACGAGCAGTACTTC. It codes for CASTISGFRSIANEQYF. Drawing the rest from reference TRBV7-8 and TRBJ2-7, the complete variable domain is GAGVSQSPRYKVAKRGQDVALRCDPISGHVSLFWYQQALGQGPEFLTYFQNEAQLDKSGLPSDRFFAERPEGSVSTLKIQRTQQEDSAVYLCASTISGFRSIANEQYFGPGTRLTVT.

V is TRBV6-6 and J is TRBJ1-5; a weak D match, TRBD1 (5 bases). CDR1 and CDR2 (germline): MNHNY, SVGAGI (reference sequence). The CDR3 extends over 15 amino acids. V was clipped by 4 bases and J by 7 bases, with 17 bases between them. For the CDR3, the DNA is TGTGCCAGCAGTTTGTTCCAGGGTAGTAACCAGCCCCAGCATTTT. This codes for CASSLFQGSNQPQHF.

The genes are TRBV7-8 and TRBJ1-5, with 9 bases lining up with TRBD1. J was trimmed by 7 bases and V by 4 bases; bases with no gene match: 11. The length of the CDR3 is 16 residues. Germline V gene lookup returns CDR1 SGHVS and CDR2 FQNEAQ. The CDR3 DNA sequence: TGTGCCAGCAGCTCCAACCGGGACAGGGTTTACCAGCCCCAGCATTTT. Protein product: CASSSNRDRVYQPQHF.

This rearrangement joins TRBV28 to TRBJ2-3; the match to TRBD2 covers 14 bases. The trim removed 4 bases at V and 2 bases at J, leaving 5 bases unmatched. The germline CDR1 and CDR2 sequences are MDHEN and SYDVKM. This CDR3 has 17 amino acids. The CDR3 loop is CASSWGLAGDSTDTQYF. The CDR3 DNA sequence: TGTGCCAGCAGTTGGGGACTAGCGGGAGACTCCACAGATACGCAGTATTTT.

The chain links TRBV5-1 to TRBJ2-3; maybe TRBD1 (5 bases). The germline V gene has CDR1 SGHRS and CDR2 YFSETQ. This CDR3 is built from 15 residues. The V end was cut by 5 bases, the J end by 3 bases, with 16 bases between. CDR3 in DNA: TGCGCCAGCAGGGCTCCAGGGTCAAGAACAGATACGCAGTATTTT. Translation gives CASRAPGSRTDTQYF. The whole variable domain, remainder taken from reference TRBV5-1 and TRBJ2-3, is KAGVTQTPRYLIKTRGQQVTLSCSPISGHRSVSWYQQTPGQGLQFLFEYFSETQRNKGNFPGRFSGRQFSNSRSEMNVSTLELGDSALYLCASRAPGSRTDTQYFGPGTRLTVL.

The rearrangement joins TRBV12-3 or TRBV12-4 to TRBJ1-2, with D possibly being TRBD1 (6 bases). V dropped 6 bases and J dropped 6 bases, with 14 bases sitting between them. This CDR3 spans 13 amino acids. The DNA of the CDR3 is TGTGCCAGCAGCAGGGGTAGGCGGAATGGCTACACCTTC. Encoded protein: CASSRGRRNGYTF.

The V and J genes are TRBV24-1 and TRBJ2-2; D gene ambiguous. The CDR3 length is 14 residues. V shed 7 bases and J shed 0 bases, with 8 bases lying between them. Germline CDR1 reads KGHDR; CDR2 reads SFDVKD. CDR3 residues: CATSPNANTGELFF. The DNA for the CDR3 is TGTGCCACCAGCCCCAACGCGAACACCGGGGAGCTGTTTTTT.

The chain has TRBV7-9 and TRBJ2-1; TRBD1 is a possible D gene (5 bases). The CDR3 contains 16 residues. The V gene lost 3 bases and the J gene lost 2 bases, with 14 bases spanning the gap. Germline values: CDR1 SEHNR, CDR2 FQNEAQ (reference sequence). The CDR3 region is CASSFSAGHTYNEQFF. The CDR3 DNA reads TGTGCCAGCAGCTTCTCGGCAGGACATACCTACAATGAGCAGTTCTTC.

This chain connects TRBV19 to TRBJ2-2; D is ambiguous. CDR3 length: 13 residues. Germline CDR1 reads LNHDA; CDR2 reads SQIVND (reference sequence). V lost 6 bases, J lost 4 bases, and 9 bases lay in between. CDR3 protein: CASSILLTGELFF. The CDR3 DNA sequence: TGTGCCAGTAGCATACTCCTCACCGGGGAGCTGTTTTTT.

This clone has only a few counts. The CDR3 coding sequence is TGTGCCAGCAGAGACCGGGACAGCCTCTATAATTCACCCCTCCACTTT. Translation gives CASRDRDSLYNSPLHF. The chain uses TRBV5-6 and TRBJ1-6; 7 bases match TRBD1. After removal of 5 bases from V and 3 bases from J, the junction contained 8 bases not matched to a gene. The CDR3 length is 16 residues. CDR1 is SGHDT and CDR2 is YYEEEE in the germline V gene.

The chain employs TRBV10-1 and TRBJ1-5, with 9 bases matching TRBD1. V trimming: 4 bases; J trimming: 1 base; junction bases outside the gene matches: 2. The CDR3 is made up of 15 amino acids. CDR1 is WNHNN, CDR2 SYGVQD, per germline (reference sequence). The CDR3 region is CASSAGQGSNQPQHF. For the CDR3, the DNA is TGCGCCAGCAGTGCCGGACAGGGGAGCAATCAGCCCCAGCATTTT.

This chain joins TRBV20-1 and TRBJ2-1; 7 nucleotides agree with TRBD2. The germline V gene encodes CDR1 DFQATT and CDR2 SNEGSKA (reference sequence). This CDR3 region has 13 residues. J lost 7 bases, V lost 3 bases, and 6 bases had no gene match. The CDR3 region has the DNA TGCAGTGCTAGTCTTGCGGGAGTGAATGAGCAGTTCTTC. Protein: CSASLAGVNEQFF.

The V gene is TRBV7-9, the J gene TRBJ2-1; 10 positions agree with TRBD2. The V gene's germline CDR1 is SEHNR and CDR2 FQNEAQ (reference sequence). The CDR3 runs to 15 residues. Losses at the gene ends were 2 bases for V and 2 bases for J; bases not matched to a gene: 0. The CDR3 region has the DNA TGTGCCAGCAGCTTAACTAGCGGGGCCTACAATGAGCAGTTCTTC. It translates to CASSLTSGAYNEQFF.

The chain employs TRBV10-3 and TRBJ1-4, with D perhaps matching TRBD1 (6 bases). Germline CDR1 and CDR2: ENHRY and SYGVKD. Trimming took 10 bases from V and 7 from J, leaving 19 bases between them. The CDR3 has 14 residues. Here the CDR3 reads CATQPGGASEKLFF. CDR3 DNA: TGTGCCACCCAACCGGGGGGCGCGAGTGAAAAACTGTTTTTT.

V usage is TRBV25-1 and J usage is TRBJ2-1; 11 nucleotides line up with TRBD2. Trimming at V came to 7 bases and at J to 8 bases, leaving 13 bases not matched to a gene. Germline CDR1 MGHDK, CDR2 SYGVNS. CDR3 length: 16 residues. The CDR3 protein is CASTPFSGRADDEQFF. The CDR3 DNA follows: TGTGCCAGCACGCCTTTTAGCGGGAGGGCCGACGATGAGCAGTTCTTC. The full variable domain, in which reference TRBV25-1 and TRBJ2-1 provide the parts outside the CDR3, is EADIYQTPRYLVIGTGKKITLECSQTMGHDKMYWYQQDPGMELHLIHYSYGVNSTEKGDLSSESTVSRIRTEHFPLTLESARPSHTSQYLCASTPFSGRADDEQFFGPGTRLTVL.

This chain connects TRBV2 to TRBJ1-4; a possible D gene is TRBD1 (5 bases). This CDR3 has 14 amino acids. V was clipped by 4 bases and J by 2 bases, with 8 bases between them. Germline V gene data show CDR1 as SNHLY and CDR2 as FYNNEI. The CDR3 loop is CASSVRGTNEKLFF. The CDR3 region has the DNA TGTGCCAGCAGTGTCCGGGGGACTAATGAAAAACTGTTTTTT. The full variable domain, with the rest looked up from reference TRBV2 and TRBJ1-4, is EPEVTQTPSHQVTQMGQEVILRCVPISNHLYFYWYRQILGQKVEFLVSFYNNEISEKSEIFDDQFSVERPDGSNFTLKIRSTKLEDSAMYFCASSVRGTNEKLFFGSGTQLSVL.

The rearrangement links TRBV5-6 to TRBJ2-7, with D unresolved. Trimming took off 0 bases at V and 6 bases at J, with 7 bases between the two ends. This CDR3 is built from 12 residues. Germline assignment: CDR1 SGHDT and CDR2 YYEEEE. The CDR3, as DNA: TGTGCCAGCAGCTTGGGATGGAGCGAGCAGTACTTC. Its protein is CASSLGWSEQYF.